A selection of T cell receptor beta chains follows, all from one sample in a study of response to subunit inactivated influenza vaccine. TCRdb redid the calling of the RT-PCR reads with MiXCR, one entry per CDR3 protein. The sample shows 430,000 or so distinct CDR3 sequences, around 9.9% of them seen only once. Material: PBMCs from blood, obtained roughly 6 weeks after vaccination. These receptors originate from a man aged 45-60 years who received an inactivated influenza vaccine. CDR3s include the opening cysteine and the closing phenylalanine or tryptophan. The order of the fields is clone size, V gene, D gene, J gene, CDR3 DNA, CDR3 protein. The D gene is left open where the match is weak. Size is stated for part of the rows, as once, few or many counts, or as a class when the clone is expanded.

few,TRBV20-1,TRBD1,TRBJ1-1,TGCAGTGCTCGACAGGGGATCACTGAAGCTTTCTTT,CSARQGITEAFF
NA,TRBV6-5,NA,TRBJ1-5,TGTGCCAGCAGTTACCCAAGGCGCTCCGGACTTCAGAGCAATCAGCCCCAGCATTTT,CASSYPRRSGLQSNQPQHF
few,TRBV9,NA,TRBJ2-7,TGTGCCAGCAGCGTTACAGATTTCTACGAGCAGTACTTC,CASSVTDFYEQYF
many,TRBV7-8,NA,TRBJ2-1,TGTGCCAGCAGCCCGCATAGGGAGTCGGTAGAGCAGTTCTTC,CASSPHRESVEQFF
many,TRBV9,NA,TRBJ2-3,TGTGCCAGCAGCGTGGGAGAGACAGATACGCAGTATTTT,CASSVGETDTQYF
NA,TRBV5-5,NA,TRBJ1-3,TGTGCCAGCAGCTACCAACAGGGATACGGAAACACCATATATTTT,CASSYQQGYGNTIYF
few,TRBV28,TRBD2,TRBJ2-5,TGTGCCAGCAGATCCGGGACTAGCGGAGGCCAAGAGACCCAGTACTTC,CASRSGTSGGQETQYF
many,TRBV5-1,NA,TRBJ1-5,TGCGCCAGCAGCATAGGGACGGACAATCAGCCCCAGCATTTT,CASSIGTDNQPQHF
NA,TRBV5-1,NA,TRBJ2-7,TGCGCCAGCAGCTCGGGTTTTGGACTTACAGACTACGAGCAGTACTTC,CASSSGFGLTDYEQYF
few,TRBV29-1,TRBD1,TRBJ2-2,TGCAGCGCCAAGACAGGGGGGTCGAACACCGGGGAGCTGTTTTTT,CSAKTGGSNTGELFF
few,TRBV6-5,TRBD2,TRBJ2-5,TGTGCCAGCAGTTTCCTAGCGGGGGGGCCAGGCCAAGAGACCCAGTACTTC,CASSFLAGGPGQETQYF
NA,TRBV2,NA,TRBJ2-1,TGTGCCAGCAGTGAAAGCGGAGTTCCTTACAATGAGCAGTTCTTC,CASSESGVPYNEQFF
NA,TRBV4-2,TRBD2,TRBJ2-2,TGTGCCAGCAGCCTTGGAAGGGCGGGGAGGGACACCGGGGAGCTGTTTTTT,CASSLGRAGRDTGELFF
NA,TRBV4-2,NA,TRBJ2-7,TGTGCCAGCAGCCAAGATTTTAACAGGGAGTCACACGAGCAGTACTTC,CASSQDFNRESHEQYF
few,TRBV3-1,NA,TRBJ1-2,TGTGCCAGCAGCCAACCCGGGAACGGCTATGGCTACACCTTC,CASSQPGNGYGYTF
NA,TRBV20-1,NA,TRBJ2-2,TGCAGTGCTAGATCCGGGGCAGGAAAAAACACCGGGGAGCTGTTTTTT,CSARSGAGKNTGELFF
few,TRBV10-3,NA,TRBJ2-3,TGTGCCATCATGGGCGGGCTATACACAGATACGCAGTATTTT,CAIMGGLYTDTQYF
NA,TRBV5-1,NA,TRBJ2-7,TGCGCCAGCAGTCCAGGTGAAGGGCGATACACCTACGAGCAGTACTTC,CASSPGEGRYTYEQYF
NA,TRBV5-1,NA,TRBJ2-3,TGCGCCAGCAGCTTGGCCATAGGAAGTAGCACAGATACGCAGTATTTT,CASSLAIGSSTDTQYF
few,TRBV10-3,NA,TRBJ2-5,TGTGCCATCAGTGAGGCAGGGAGAGAGACCCAGTACTTC,CAISEAGRETQYF
few,TRBV9,TRBD1,TRBJ1-1,TGTGCCAGCAGCGTGGGGCAGGGGGCCAGTGAAGCTTTCTTT,CASSVGQGASEAFF
many,TRBV4-1,NA,TRBJ2-7,TGCGCCAGCAGCCAATGGGAAGCCTACGAGCAGTACTTC,CASSQWEAYEQYF
many,TRBV20-1,NA,TRBJ1-2,TGCAGTGCCCCCGCAACCCCGACAGGAGACTATGGCTACACCTTC,CSAPATPTGDYGYTF